The sequence of this T cell receptor beta chain was determined in a study of cytomegalovirus exposure and HLA in healthy donors. J lost 0 bases, V lost 7 bases, and 5 bases had no gene match. CDR3 size: 13 residues. CDR1 and CDR2 from the germline V gene are SQVTM and ANQGSEA. Use of 60 Vbeta and 13 Jbeta primers characterized the PCR. Libraries were prepared by immunoSEQ multiplex PCR; TCRdb keeps only in-frame clonotypes and omits some of them. Among about 110,000 clones, 70% to 80% were seen once, and the ten largest hold around 1.3%. Source material: PBMCs. The receptor comes from a man aged 35 to 55 in good health and CMV-seronegative. This chain uses TRBV29-1 with TRBJ1-1; 7 nucleotides align to TRBD1. The CDR3 nucleotides read TGCAGCGACCAGACAGGGATGAACACTGAAGCTTTCTTT. Translating gives CSDQTGMNTEAFF.